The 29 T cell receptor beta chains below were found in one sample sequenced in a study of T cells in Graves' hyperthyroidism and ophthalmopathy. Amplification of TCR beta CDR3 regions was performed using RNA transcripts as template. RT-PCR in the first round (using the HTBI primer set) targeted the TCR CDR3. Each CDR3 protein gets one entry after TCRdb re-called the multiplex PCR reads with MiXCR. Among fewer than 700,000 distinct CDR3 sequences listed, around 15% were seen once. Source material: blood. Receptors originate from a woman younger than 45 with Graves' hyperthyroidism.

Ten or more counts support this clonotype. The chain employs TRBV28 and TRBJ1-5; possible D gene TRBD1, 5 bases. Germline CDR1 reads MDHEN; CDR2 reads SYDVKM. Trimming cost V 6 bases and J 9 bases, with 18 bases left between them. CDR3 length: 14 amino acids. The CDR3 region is CASRPRGEISPQHF. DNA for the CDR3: TGTGCCAGCAGGCCTCGAGGGGAGATCTCGCCCCAGCATTTT.

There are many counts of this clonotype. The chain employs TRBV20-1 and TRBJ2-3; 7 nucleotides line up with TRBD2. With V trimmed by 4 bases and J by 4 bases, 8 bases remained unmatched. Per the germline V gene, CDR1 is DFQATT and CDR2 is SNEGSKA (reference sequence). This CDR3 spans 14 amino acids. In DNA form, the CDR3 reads TGCAGTGCTATGATCGAGACTAGCTCAGATACGCAGTATTTT. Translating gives CSAMIETSSDTQYF.

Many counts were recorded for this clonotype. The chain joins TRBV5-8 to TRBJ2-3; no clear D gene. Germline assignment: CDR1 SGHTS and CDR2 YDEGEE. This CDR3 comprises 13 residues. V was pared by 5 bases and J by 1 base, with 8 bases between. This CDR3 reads CASRSSGTDTQYF. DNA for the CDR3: TGTGCCAGCAGATCATCCGGCACAGATACGCAGTATTTT.

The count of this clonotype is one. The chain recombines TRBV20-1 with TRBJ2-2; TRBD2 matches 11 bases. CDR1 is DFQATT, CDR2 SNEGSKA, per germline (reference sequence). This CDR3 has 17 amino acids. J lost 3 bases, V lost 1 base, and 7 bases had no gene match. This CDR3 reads CSARGVAGGPDTGELFF. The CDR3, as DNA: TGCAGTGCTAGAGGAGTAGCGGGAGGGCCGGACACCGGGGAGCTGTTTTTT.

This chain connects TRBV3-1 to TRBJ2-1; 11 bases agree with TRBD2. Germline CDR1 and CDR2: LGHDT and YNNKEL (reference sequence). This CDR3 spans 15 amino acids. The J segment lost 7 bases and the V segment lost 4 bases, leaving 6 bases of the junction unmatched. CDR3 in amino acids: CASSLSGRVVNEQFF. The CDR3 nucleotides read TGTGCCAGCAGCCTTAGCGGGAGGGTGGTAAATGAGCAGTTCTTC.

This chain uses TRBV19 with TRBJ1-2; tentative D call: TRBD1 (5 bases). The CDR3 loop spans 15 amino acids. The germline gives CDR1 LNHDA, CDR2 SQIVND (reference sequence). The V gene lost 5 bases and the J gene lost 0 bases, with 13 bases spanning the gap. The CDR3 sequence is CASSDRGAANYGYTF. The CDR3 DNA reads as TGTGCCAGTAGTGATCGTGGGGCCGCTAACTATGGCTACACCTTC.

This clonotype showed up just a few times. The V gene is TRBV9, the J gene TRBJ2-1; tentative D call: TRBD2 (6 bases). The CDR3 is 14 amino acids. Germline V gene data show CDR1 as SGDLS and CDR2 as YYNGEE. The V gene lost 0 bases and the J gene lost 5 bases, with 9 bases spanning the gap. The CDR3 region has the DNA TGTGCCAGCAGCGTAGGGGCGGGACACAATGAGCAGTTCTTC. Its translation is CASSVGAGHNEQFF.

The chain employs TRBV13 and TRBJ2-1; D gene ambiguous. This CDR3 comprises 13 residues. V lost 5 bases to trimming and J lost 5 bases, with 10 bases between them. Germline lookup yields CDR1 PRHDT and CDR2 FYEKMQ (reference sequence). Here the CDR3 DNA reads TGTGCCAGCAGCCCCCCGAGGAACAATGAGCAGTTCTTC. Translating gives CASSPPRNNEQFF.

The CDR3: CASAYIGQGYTEAFF. The CDR3 nucleotides read TGTGCCAGCGCCTACATTGGGCAGGGTTACACTGAAGCTTTCTTT. The chain combines TRBV5-6 with TRBJ1-1, with a possible D match to TRBD1 (5 bases). This CDR3 is built from 15 residues. The germline V gene has CDR1 SGHDT and CDR2 YYEEEE. The V end lost 7 bases, the J end lost 3 bases, and 19 bases lay between the germline ends.

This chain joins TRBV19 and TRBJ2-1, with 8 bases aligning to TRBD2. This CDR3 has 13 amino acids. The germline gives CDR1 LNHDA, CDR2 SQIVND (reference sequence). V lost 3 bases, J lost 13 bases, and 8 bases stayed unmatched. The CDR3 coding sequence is TGTGCCAGTAGTATGGCGACTAGCGCCAGCCAGTTCTTC. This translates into CASSMATSASQFF.

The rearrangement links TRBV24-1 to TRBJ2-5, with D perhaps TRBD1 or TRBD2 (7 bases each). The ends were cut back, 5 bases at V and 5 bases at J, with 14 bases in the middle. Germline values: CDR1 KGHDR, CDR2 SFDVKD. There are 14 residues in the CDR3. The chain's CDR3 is CATSGEGARETQYF. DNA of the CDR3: TGTGCCACCAGTGGGGAGGGGGCACGGGAGACCCAGTACTTC.

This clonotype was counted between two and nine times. The CDR3 DNA is TGTGCCACCAGCGACAGCCGGGCCAACGCGAACACCGGGGAGCTGTTTTTT. It codes for CATSDSRANANTGELFF. V is TRBV24-1 and J is TRBJ2-2; weak D call: TRBD1 (5 bases). The CDR3 runs 17 residues. V was trimmed by 7 bases and J by 0 bases, leaving 17 bases between them. CDR1 is KGHDR and CDR2 is SFDVKD in the germline V gene.

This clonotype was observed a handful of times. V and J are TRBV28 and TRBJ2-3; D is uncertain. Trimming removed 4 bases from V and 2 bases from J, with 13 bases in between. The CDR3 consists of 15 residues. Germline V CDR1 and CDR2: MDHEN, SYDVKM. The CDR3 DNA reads TGTGCCAGCAGTTCCCCCCTGACATCCACAGATACGCAGTATTTT. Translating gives CASSSPLTSTDTQYF.

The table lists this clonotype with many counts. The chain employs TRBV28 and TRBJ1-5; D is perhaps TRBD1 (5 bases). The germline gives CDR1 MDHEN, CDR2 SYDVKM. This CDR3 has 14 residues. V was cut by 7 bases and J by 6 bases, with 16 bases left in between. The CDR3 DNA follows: TGTGCCAGCACCAGGGCCCCCTGGGGTCAGCCCCAGCATTTT. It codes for CASTRAPWGQPQHF.

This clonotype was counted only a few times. The CDR3 nucleotides are TGCGCCAGCGGAATACTAGCGCCAAGCTCCTACAATGAGCAGTTCTTC. As protein: CASGILAPSSYNEQFF. This chain links TRBV5-1 with TRBJ2-1; TRBD2 matches 7 bases. Germline V gene sequence: CDR1 SGHRS, CDR2 YFSETQ. V was pared by 7 bases and J by 0 bases, with 10 bases of the junction left unmatched. This CDR3 contains 16 residues.

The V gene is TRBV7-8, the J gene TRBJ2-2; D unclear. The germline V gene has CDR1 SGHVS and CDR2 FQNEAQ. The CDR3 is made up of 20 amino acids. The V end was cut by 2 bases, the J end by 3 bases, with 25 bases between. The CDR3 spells CASSLFGHRLAADYTGELFF. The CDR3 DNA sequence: TGTGCCAGCAGCTTATTTGGCCATCGGTTGGCAGCCGATTACACCGGGGAGCTGTTTTTT.

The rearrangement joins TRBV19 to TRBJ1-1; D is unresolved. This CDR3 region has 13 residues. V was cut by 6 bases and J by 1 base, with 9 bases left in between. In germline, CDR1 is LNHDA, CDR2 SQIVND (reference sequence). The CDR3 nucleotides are TGTGCCAGTAGACATTTTTCGAACACTGAAGCTTTCTTT. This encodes CASRHFSNTEAFF.

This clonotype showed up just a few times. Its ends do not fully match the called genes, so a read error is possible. CDR3 nucleotide sequence: TGTACCTGGGAAATGATTAGGCCCACGCAGTATTTT. Residues: CTWEMIRPTQYF. The chain employs TRBV30 and TRBJ2-3; D remains unclear. The germline gives CDR1 GTSNPN, CDR2 SVGIG (reference sequence). The CDR3 is made up of 12 amino acids. Together with reference TRBV30 and TRBJ2-3, the CDR3 gives the full variable domain: SQTIHQWPATLVQPVGSPLSLECTVEGTSNPNLYWYRQAAGRGLQLLFYSVGIGQISSEVPQNLSASRPQDRQFILSSKKLLLSDSGFYLCTWEMIRPTQYFGPGTRLTVL.

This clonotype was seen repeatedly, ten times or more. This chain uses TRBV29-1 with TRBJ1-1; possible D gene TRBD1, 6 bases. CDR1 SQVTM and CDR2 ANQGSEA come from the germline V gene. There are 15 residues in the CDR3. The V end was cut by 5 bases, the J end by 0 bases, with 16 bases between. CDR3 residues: CSVRIWTDMNTEAFF. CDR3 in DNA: TGCAGCGTTCGAATATGGACAGATATGAACACTGAAGCTTTCTTT.

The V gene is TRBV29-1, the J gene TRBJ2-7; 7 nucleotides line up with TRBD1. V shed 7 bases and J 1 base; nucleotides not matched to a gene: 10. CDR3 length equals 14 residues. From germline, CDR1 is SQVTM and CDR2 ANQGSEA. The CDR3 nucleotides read TGCAGCGCGTCAACAGGGGCCCAGTCCTACGAGCAGTACTTC. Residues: CSASTGAQSYEQYF.

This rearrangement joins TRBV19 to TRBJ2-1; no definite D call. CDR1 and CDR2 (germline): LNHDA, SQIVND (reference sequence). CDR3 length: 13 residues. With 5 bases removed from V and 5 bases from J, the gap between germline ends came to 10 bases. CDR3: CASSLAANNEQFF. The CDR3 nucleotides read TGTGCCAGTAGTCTGGCGGCAAACAATGAGCAGTTCTTC.

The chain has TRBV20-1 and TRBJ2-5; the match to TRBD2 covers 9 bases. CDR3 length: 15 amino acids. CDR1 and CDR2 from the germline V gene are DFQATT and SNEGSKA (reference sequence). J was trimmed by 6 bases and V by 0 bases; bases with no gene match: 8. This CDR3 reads CSARDALAGSKTQYF. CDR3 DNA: TGCAGTGCTAGAGATGCCCTAGCGGGATCTAAGACCCAGTACTTC.

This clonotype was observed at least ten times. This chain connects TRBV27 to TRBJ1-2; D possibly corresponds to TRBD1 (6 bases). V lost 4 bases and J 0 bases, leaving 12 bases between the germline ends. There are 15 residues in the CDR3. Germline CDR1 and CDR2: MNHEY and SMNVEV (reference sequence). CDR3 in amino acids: CASSSRQESNYGYTF. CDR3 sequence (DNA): TGTGCCAGCAGTTCCCGACAGGAGTCTAACTATGGCTACACCTTC.

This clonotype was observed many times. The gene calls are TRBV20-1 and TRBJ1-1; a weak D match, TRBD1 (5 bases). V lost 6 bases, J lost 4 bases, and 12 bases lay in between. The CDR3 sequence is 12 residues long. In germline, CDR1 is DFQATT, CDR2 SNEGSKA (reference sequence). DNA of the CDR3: TGCAGTGCGGCGACAGTGGCCACTGAAGCTTTCTTT. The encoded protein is CSAATVATEAFF.

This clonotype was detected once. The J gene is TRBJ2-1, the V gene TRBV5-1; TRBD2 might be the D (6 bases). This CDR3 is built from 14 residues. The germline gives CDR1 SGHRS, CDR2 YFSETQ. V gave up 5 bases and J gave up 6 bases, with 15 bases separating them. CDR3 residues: CASSRDSPFNEQFF. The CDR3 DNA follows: TGCGCCAGCAGTCGGGACTCCCCATTCAATGAGCAGTTCTTC.

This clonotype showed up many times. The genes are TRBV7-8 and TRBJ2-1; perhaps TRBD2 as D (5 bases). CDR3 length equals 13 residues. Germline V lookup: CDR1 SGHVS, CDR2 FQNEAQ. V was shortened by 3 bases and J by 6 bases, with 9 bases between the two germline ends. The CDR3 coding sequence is TGTGCCAGCAGCTTCACGGGGTTCAATGAGCAGTTCTTC. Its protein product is CASSFTGFNEQFF. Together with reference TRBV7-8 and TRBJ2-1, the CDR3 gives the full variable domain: GAGVSQSPRYKVAKRGQDVALRCDPISGHVSLFWYQQALGQGPEFLTYFQNEAQLDKSGLPSDRFFAERPEGSVSTLKIQRTQQEDSAVYLCASSFTGFNEQFFGPGTRLTVL.

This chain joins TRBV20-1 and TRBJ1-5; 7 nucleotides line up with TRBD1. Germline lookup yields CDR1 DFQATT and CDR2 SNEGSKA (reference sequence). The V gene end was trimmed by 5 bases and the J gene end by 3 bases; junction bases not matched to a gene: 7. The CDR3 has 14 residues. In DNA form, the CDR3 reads TGCAGTGCTCGAAGACAGGGTTTCAATCAGCCCCAGCATTTT. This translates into CSARRQGFNQPQHF.

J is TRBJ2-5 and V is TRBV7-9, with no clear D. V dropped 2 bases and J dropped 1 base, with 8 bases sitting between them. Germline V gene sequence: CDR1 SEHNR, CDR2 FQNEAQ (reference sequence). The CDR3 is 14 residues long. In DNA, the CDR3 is TGTGCCAGCAGCTTATCCCGGCGCCAAGAGACCCAGTACTTC. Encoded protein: CASSLSRRQETQYF.

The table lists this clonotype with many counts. The CDR3 is CASRGSGYYYEQYF. CDR3 nucleotides: TGTGCCAGCAGGGGTAGCGGTTATTACTACGAGCAGTACTTC. The chain carries TRBV28 and TRBJ2-7; D might be TRBD2 (6 bases). V was trimmed by 6 bases and J by 3 bases, leaving 15 bases between them. The CDR3 runs 14 residues. Germline CDR1 is MDHEN and CDR2 is SYDVKM.